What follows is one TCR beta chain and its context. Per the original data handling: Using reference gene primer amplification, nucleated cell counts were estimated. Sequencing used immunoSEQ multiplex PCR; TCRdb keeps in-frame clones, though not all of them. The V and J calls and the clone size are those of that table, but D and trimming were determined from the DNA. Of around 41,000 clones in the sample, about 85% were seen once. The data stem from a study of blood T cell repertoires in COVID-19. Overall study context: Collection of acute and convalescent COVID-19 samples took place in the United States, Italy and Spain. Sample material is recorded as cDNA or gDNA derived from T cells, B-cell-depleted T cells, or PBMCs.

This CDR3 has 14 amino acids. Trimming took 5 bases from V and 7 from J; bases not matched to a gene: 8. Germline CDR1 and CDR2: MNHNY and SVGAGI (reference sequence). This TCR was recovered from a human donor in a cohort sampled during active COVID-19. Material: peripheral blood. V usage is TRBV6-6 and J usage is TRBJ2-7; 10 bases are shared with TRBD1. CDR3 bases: TGTGCCAGCAGTCGCGGGACAGGGGTTGAAGAGCAGTACTTC. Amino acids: CASSRGTGVEEQYF.